These T cell receptor beta chains were read from a single sample in a study of blood T cell repertoires in COVID-19. Measured with immunoSEQ multiplex PCR; TCRdb has only the in-frame clones, and not every one. The sample has around 130,000 clones; around 87% are singletons. Sample: peripheral blood. These receptors were collected from a human donor in a cohort sampled during active COVID-19. Each CDR3 is given with its conserved first and last residue. The D gene is left open where the match is weak. A row's size may be missing; if present it is once, few, many or a size class.

D gene: TRBD2
clone size: NA
V gene: TRBV3-1/TRBV3-2
J gene: TRBJ2-3
CDR3 DNA: TGTGCCAGCAGCCTAGCGGGGGGGAAAAATACGCAGTATTTT
CDR3 protein: CASSLAGGKNTQYF

D gene: NA
clone size: few
V gene: TRBV12-3/TRBV12-4
J gene: TRBJ2-1
CDR3 DNA: TGTGCCAGCACTCTCCGCAATGAGCAGTTCTTC
CDR3 protein: CASTLRNEQFF

D gene: TRBD1
clone size: NA
V gene: TRBV4-1
J gene: TRBJ1-4
CDR3 DNA: TGCGCCAGCAGCCAAGGGTGGGACAGGGGATCTAATGAAAAACTGTTTTTT
CDR3 protein: CASSQGWDRGSNEKLFF

D gene: NA
clone size: NA
V gene: TRBV7-2
J gene: TRBJ1-1
CDR3 DNA: TGTGCCAGCAGCCCCCGGCGGGGAATGAACACTGAAGCTTTCTTT
CDR3 protein: CASSPRRGMNTEAFF

D gene: NA
clone size: NA
V gene: TRBV5-3
J gene: TRBJ1-1
CDR3 DNA: TGTGCCAGAAGCTTGAATGCAGTGAACACTGAAGCTTTCTTT
CDR3 protein: CARSLNAVNTEAFF

D gene: NA
clone size: NA
V gene: TRBV2
J gene: TRBJ2-7
CDR3 DNA: TGTGACAAGGAGGGGGGGCCCTACGAGCAGTACTTC
CDR3 protein: CDKEGGPYEQYF

D gene: TRBD1
clone size: NA
V gene: TRBV6-2/TRBV6-3
J gene: TRBJ1-6
CDR3 DNA: TGTGCCAGCAGTTACGGTGGAGGGGGCGCTTCACCCCTCCACTTT
CDR3 protein: CASSYGGGGASPLHF

D gene: TRBD1
clone size: NA
V gene: TRBV28
J gene: TRBJ1-5
CDR3 DNA: TGTGCCAGCAGTTCAGGGACAGCCTATAGCAATCAGCCCCAGCATTTT
CDR3 protein: CASSSGTAYSNQPQHF

D gene: NA
clone size: once
V gene: TRBV15
J gene: TRBJ2-7
CDR3 DNA: TGTGCCACCAGCGGTGGCAGGGGGGTCTACGAGCAGTACTTC
CDR3 protein: CATSGGRGVYEQYF

D gene: TRBD1
clone size: NA
V gene: TRBV28
J gene: TRBJ1-2
CDR3 DNA: TGTGCCAGCAGTCCGGACAGGGGGCGAAGCGGCTATGGCTACACCTTC
CDR3 protein: CASSPDRGRSGYGYTF

D gene: TRBD2
clone size: NA
V gene: TRBV4-1
J gene: TRBJ2-1
CDR3 DNA: TGCGCCAGCAGCCAAGAATCCCGACTAGCGCGAAATTCCTACAATGAGCAGTTCTTC
CDR3 protein: CASSQESRLARNSYNEQFF

D gene: NA
clone size: NA
V gene: TRBV28
J gene: TRBJ1-6
CDR3 DNA: TGTGCCAGCAGTTTACCCCCTCGTCCCGGTGGCTCCTATAATTCACCCCTCCACTTT
CDR3 protein: CASSLPPRPGGSYNSPLHF

D gene: TRBD1
clone size: NA
V gene: TRBV4-1
J gene: TRBJ2-5
CDR3 DNA: TGCGCCAGCAGCCAGGCTATAGACAGGGGCTTTCGGGAGACCCAGTACTTC
CDR3 protein: CASSQAIDRGFRETQYF

D gene: NA
clone size: NA
V gene: TRBV5-1
J gene: TRBJ1-1
CDR3 DNA: TGCGCCAGCAGCTTTTCGGGAGAGGCCACTGAAGCTTTCTTT
CDR3 protein: CASSFSGEATEAFF

D gene: NA
clone size: NA
V gene: TRBV7-8
J gene: TRBJ1-2
CDR3 DNA: TGTGCCAGCAGCCTCGCAGTCTATGGCTACACCTTC
CDR3 protein: CASSLAVYGYTF

D gene: TRBD1
clone size: NA
V gene: TRBV7-3
J gene: TRBJ2-5
CDR3 DNA: TGTGCCAGCAGCCCCACAGGGGGCTGGGAGACCCAGTACTTC
CDR3 protein: CASSPTGGWETQYF

D gene: TRBD1
clone size: NA
V gene: TRBV5-6
J gene: TRBJ1-6
CDR3 DNA: TGTGCCAGCAGCCCATCAGGACAGGGGGCGTTTTCACCCCTCCACTTT
CDR3 protein: CASSPSGQGAFSPLHF

D gene: NA
clone size: NA
V gene: TRBV21-1
J gene: TRBJ2-5
CDR3 DNA: TGTGCCAGCAGCAAACCGGCTAGCGGGAACCCGGAGACCCAGTACTTC
CDR3 protein: CASSKPASGNPETQYF

D gene: NA
clone size: NA
V gene: TRBV18
J gene: TRBJ2-7
CDR3 DNA: TGTGCCAGCTCCCCCCCGGGGCAGGGGAAGTACGAGCAGTACTTC
CDR3 protein: CASSPPGQGKYEQYF

D gene: TRBD2
clone size: once
V gene: TRBV19
J gene: TRBJ2-7
CDR3 DNA: TGTGCCAGTAGTGATGTCCTAGCGGGGAACCCCTACGAGCAGTACTTC
CDR3 protein: CASSDVLAGNPYEQYF

D gene: NA
clone size: NA
V gene: TRBV7-8
J gene: TRBJ2-7
CDR3 DNA: TGTGCCAGCAGCCCTTGGACGGGGGAGCAGTACTTC
CDR3 protein: CASSPWTGEQYF

D gene: TRBD1
clone size: NA
V gene: TRBV2
J gene: TRBJ2-7
CDR3 DNA: TGTGCCAGCAGTGTACAATACGACAGGGACTCCTACGAGCAGTACTTC
CDR3 protein: CASSVQYDRDSYEQYF

D gene: NA
clone size: NA
V gene: TRBV7-8
J gene: TRBJ2-1
CDR3 DNA: TGTGCCAGCAGCTTAGCGCCGAAGGGGCGGGGCGAGCAGTTCTTC
CDR3 protein: CASSLAPKGRGEQFF

D gene: NA
clone size: NA
V gene: TRBV7-3
J gene: TRBJ2-2
CDR3 DNA: TGTGCCAGCAGCCCCATTTCCGGGGAGCTGTTTTTT
CDR3 protein: CASSPISGELFF

D gene: NA
clone size: NA
V gene: TRBV25-1
J gene: TRBJ2-1
CDR3 DNA: TGTGCCAGCAGTACGGGATTGGGAACCTACAATGAGCAGTTCTTC
CDR3 protein: CASSTGLGTYNEQFF

D gene: NA
clone size: NA
V gene: TRBV28
J gene: TRBJ2-7
CDR3 DNA: TGTGCCAGCAGCCGCAGGGCATATAACTACGAGCAGTACTTC
CDR3 protein: CASSRRAYNYEQYF

D gene: NA
clone size: NA
V gene: TRBV9
J gene: TRBJ1-6
CDR3 DNA: TGTGCCAGCAGCGACCGTGGGGAGCACAGCTCCTATAATTCACCCCTCCACTTT
CDR3 protein: CASSDRGEHSSYNSPLHF

D gene: TRBD2
clone size: NA
V gene: TRBV19
J gene: TRBJ2-4
CDR3 DNA: TGTGCCAGTACCGAAGCGGGGTCGATATCCAAAAACATTCAGTACTTC
CDR3 protein: CASTEAGSISKNIQYF

D gene: NA
clone size: few
V gene: TRBV6-5
J gene: TRBJ1-1
CDR3 DNA: TGTGCCAGTAGGGGCCACCCAATCCCTGAAGCTTTCTTT
CDR3 protein: CASRGHPIPEAFF

D gene: NA
clone size: NA
V gene: TRBV18
J gene: TRBJ1-1
CDR3 DNA: TGTGCCAGCTCCCGCATGGAAGGGGCGATGGGAAACACTGAAGCTTTCTTT
CDR3 protein: CASSRMEGAMGNTEAFF

D gene: NA
clone size: NA
V gene: TRBV7-3
J gene: TRBJ1-6
CDR3 DNA: TGTGCCAGCAGCTCCGGCTCCTATAATTCACCCCTCCACTTT
CDR3 protein: CASSSGSYNSPLHF

D gene: TRBD2
clone size: NA
V gene: TRBV7-2
J gene: TRBJ2-5
CDR3 DNA: TGTGCCAGCAGCTTAGGGCTAGCGGGGGCCGGGACCCAGTACTTC
CDR3 protein: CASSLGLAGAGTQYF

D gene: TRBD1
clone size: NA
V gene: TRBV28
J gene: TRBJ2-7
CDR3 DNA: TGTGCCAGCAGTGAGGGGGGACAGGGACACTACGAGCAGTACTTC
CDR3 protein: CASSEGGQGHYEQYF

D gene: TRBD1
clone size: NA
V gene: TRBV6-5
J gene: TRBJ2-7
CDR3 DNA: TGTGCCAGCAGTCCGGACAGGGGACCCTACGAGCAGTACTTC
CDR3 protein: CASSPDRGPYEQYF

D gene: TRBD1
clone size: NA
V gene: TRBV7-9
J gene: TRBJ1-5
CDR3 DNA: TGTGCCAGCAGCTTAACTGGACAGGGGGGAGGTCAGCCCCAGCATTTT
CDR3 protein: CASSLTGQGGGQPQHF

D gene: NA
clone size: NA
V gene: TRBV11-2
J gene: TRBJ2-5
CDR3 DNA: TGTGCCAGCAGCCCTCTACAAGAGACCCAGTACTTC
CDR3 protein: CASSPLQETQYF

D gene: TRBD2
clone size: NA
V gene: TRBV7-3
J gene: TRBJ2-1
CDR3 DNA: TGTGCCAGCAGCTCTCGGACTAGCGGGGGCCCCGACAATGAGCAGTTCTTC
CDR3 protein: CASSSRTSGGPDNEQFF

D gene: TRBD1
clone size: NA
V gene: TRBV28
J gene: TRBJ1-4
CDR3 DNA: TGTGCCAGCAGTTATCAGGGGGCTGGTGAAAAACTGTTTTTT
CDR3 protein: CASSYQGAGEKLFF

D gene: TRBD2
clone size: once
V gene: TRBV5-1
J gene: TRBJ2-3
CDR3 DNA: TGCGCCAGCAGCCAATTGGACATAGCGGGAGATACGCAGTATTTT
CDR3 protein: CASSQLDIAGDTQYF

D gene: NA
clone size: NA
V gene: TRBV7-6
J gene: TRBJ2-2
CDR3 DNA: TGTGCCAGCACCCCAGTAGGTGGAGGCACCGGGGAGCTGTTTTTT
CDR3 protein: CASTPVGGGTGELFF

D gene: NA
clone size: NA
V gene: TRBV27
J gene: TRBJ2-1
CDR3 DNA: TGTGCCAGCAGTTTCGGTGGAGGCTACAATGAGCAGTTCTTC
CDR3 protein: CASSFGGGYNEQFF

D gene: NA
clone size: NA
V gene: TRBV19
J gene: TRBJ2-6
CDR3 DNA: TGTGCCAGTAGAACAGGGTCTGGGGCCAACGTCCTGACTTTC
CDR3 protein: CASRTGSGANVLTF

D gene: NA
clone size: few
V gene: TRBV27
J gene: TRBJ1-2
CDR3 DNA: TGTGCCAGCAACGCCGTCGGTGTGGCGACACTCAACTATGGCTACACCTTC
CDR3 protein: CASNAVGVATLNYGYTF

D gene: NA
clone size: NA
V gene: TRBV6-7
J gene: TRBJ2-3
CDR3 DNA: TGTGCCAGCAGTCTCAGGGGTTGGGGCACAGATACGCAGTATTTT
CDR3 protein: CASSLRGWGTDTQYF

D gene: NA
clone size: once
V gene: TRBV21-1
J gene: TRBJ1-2
CDR3 DNA: TGTGCCAGCAGCAAAGGGCCGGGACAACTGTCCCCCCTCAACTATGGCTACACCTTC
CDR3 protein: CASSKGPGQLSPLNYGYTF

D gene: NA
clone size: NA
V gene: TRBV9
J gene: TRBJ1-2
CDR3 DNA: TGTGCCAGCAGCTCCCCAGGGGCGGAAGGCTACACCTTC
CDR3 protein: CASSSPGAEGYTF

D gene: NA
clone size: NA
V gene: TRBV7-9
J gene: TRBJ1-2
CDR3 DNA: TGTGCCAGCAGCTTACCCGGGTCCAACTATGGCTACACCTTC
CDR3 protein: CASSLPGSNYGYTF

D gene: NA
clone size: NA
V gene: TRBV4-1
J gene: TRBJ2-5
CDR3 DNA: TGCGCCAGCAGCCCCGGAGCCAGCCAAGAGACCCAGTACTTC
CDR3 protein: CASSPGASQETQYF

D gene: NA
clone size: once
V gene: TRBV28
J gene: TRBJ1-5
CDR3 DNA: TGTGCCAGCGAGGGAAGCAATCAGCCCCAGCATTTT
CDR3 protein: CASEGSNQPQHF

D gene: TRBD1
clone size: NA
V gene: TRBV28
J gene: TRBJ1-5
CDR3 DNA: TGTGCCAGCCGCCGACACCAGGGGGCGGGGGACGTCAATCAGCCCCAGCATTTT
CDR3 protein: CASRRHQGAGDVNQPQHF

D gene: NA
clone size: NA
V gene: TRBV27
J gene: TRBJ1-2
CDR3 DNA: TGTGCCAGCAGTTTCCGACAGGCCTTC
CDR3 protein: CASSFRQAF

D gene: TRBD1
clone size: NA
V gene: TRBV2
J gene: TRBJ2-2
CDR3 DNA: TGTGCCAGCAGATCCGGGACAGGGTCCAGCGGGGAGCTGTTTTTT
CDR3 protein: CASRSGTGSSGELFF

D gene: TRBD1
clone size: NA
V gene: TRBV29-1
J gene: TRBJ1-3
CDR3 DNA: TGCAGCGTTGGAACAGGGGTTTGGGACTCTGGAAACACCATATATTTT
CDR3 protein: CSVGTGVWDSGNTIYF

D gene: NA
clone size: NA
V gene: TRBV2
J gene: TRBJ2-4
CDR3 DNA: TGTGCCAGCAGTGAAGAGGGGCTAGCCAAAAACATTCAGTACTTC
CDR3 protein: CASSEEGLAKNIQYF

D gene: NA
clone size: NA
V gene: TRBV21-1
J gene: TRBJ2-3
CDR3 DNA: TGTGCCAGCAACCTTACCGGACAGGGGAACACAGATACGCAGTATTTT
CDR3 protein: CASNLTGQGNTDTQYF

D gene: NA
clone size: NA
V gene: TRBV11-2
J gene: TRBJ2-3
CDR3 DNA: TGTGCCAGCAGCCCCCCTGGGAGTAGGACAGATACGCAGTATTTT
CDR3 protein: CASSPPGSRTDTQYF

D gene: NA
clone size: NA
V gene: TRBV28
J gene: TRBJ2-4
CDR3 DNA: TGTGCCAGCAGTTTAAGTAAGGGGCTTGGAGCCAAAAACATTCAGTACTTC
CDR3 protein: CASSLSKGLGAKNIQYF